One and the same sample provided the 25 T cell receptor beta chains below, sequenced in a study of CD8 T cells in ankylosing spondylitis (dated 2017 in TCRdb). The protocol used for the library was 5' RACE. The sample was run on an Illumina HiSeq 2500. The raw public data were reprocessed by TCRdb itself: fastp quality trimming at Q25, MiXCR clonotype calling, in-frame beta chains only. For every CDR3 protein sequence, its rows merge into one entry that carries the most common genes and DNA. The sample table holds about 150,000 distinct CDR3 sequences, of which 44% were seen once. The top ten constitute 13% to 15% of the sample. The sequenced material came from synovial fluid, either unsorted or a sorted T cell fraction (not recorded which). These receptors were obtained from a male donor with ankylosing spondylitis.

This chain links TRBV29-1 with TRBJ1-2; a possible D gene is TRBD1 (5 bases). Deletions cut 6 bases from V and 4 bases from J, with 9 bases between. From germline, CDR1 is SQVTM and CDR2 ANQGSEA. CDR3 size: 11 residues. The CDR3 loop reads CSVRQSYGYTF. The CDR3 DNA reads TGCAGCGTGCGACAGTCCTATGGCTACACCTTC.

This clonotype was seen more than once but under ten times. CDR3 in DNA: TGTGCCAGCAGCTTGGGAGGGTCTGGAAACACCATATATTTT. Its translation: CASSLGGSGNTIYF. This sequence joins TRBV5-6 and TRBJ1-3; no clear D gene. The CDR3 consists of 14 residues. Trimming cost V 0 bases and J 1 base, with 5 bases left between them. The V gene's germline CDR1 is SGHDT and CDR2 YYEEEE.

The chain combines TRBV20-1 with TRBJ1-5; the D gene is possibly TRBD1 (5 bases). Trimming pared 6 bases from V and 5 bases from J, leaving 23 bases between. Germline V gives CDR1 DFQATT, CDR2 SNEGSKA (reference sequence). This CDR3 contains 16 residues. CDR3 DNA: TGCAGTGCCCTTGCGGGGACGTCAGTGGAGGATCAGCCCCAGCATTTT. As protein: CSALAGTSVEDQPQHF.

This clonotype was seen a handful of times. The CDR3 DNA reads TGTGCCAGCAGCCTATGGGCGGGAGGTTACGAGCAGTACTTC. It is translated as CASSLWAGGYEQYF. This sequence joins TRBV3-1 and TRBJ2-7, with 8 bases that match TRBD2. V lost 4 bases and J lost 4; bases outside the gene matches: 6. There are 14 residues in the CDR3. Looked up from germline, CDR1 is LGHDT and CDR2 is YNNKEL (reference sequence).

The V and J genes are TRBV6-2 or TRBV6-3 and TRBJ2-7; a possible D gene is TRBD2 (5 bases). V lost 6 bases and J 3 bases, leaving 15 bases between the germline ends. The germline CDR1 and CDR2 sequences are MNHEY and SVGEGT. The CDR3 loop spans 14 amino acids. This CDR3 reads CASSRGGEYYEQYF. CDR3 nucleotides: TGTGCCAGCAGCCGAGGTGGGGAGTACTACGAGCAGTACTTC.

This chain joins TRBV7-9 and TRBJ1-1, with D uncertain. Germline CDR1 is SEHNR and CDR2 is FQNEAQ (reference sequence). The V and J ends lost 2 bases and 7 bases respectively, with 20 bases between them. This CDR3 contains 16 residues. The chain's CDR3 is CASSLRHQVPRGEAFF. The CDR3 coding sequence is TGTGCCAGCAGCTTACGTCATCAGGTCCCCCGGGGTGAAGCTTTCTTT.

This clonotype was seen many times. This chain uses TRBV4-3 with TRBJ2-3, with 7 positions matching TRBD2. The CDR3 length is 16 residues. The V segment lost 0 bases and the J segment 6 bases; nucleotides outside the gene matches: 9. CDR1 LGHNA and CDR2 YSLEER come from the germline V gene. The CDR3 protein is CASSQDLAGEGDTQYF. As DNA, the CDR3 is TGCGCCAGCAGCCAAGATCTGGCGGGGGAGGGTGATACGCAGTATTTT.

The V call is TRBV4-1, the J call TRBJ2-7, with 7 bases lining up with TRBD2. Germline V CDR1 and CDR2: MGHRA, YSYEKL. Losses at the gene ends were 0 bases for V and 2 bases for J; bases not matched to a gene: 4. CDR3 size: 15 residues. CDR3 coding DNA: TGCGCCAGCAGCCAAGAGGTTGCGGGGGCCTACGAGCAGTACTTC. It codes for CASSQEVAGAYEQYF.

The gene calls are TRBV6-1 and TRBJ2-5; D possibly corresponds to TRBD1 (6 bases). V lost 6 bases to trimming and J lost 5 bases, with 22 bases between them. The CDR3 sequence is 16 residues long. Per germline, CDR1 MNHNS and CDR2 SASEGT. The CDR3 here is CASSLLRDIQQETQYF. The CDR3 DNA reads TGTGCCAGCAGCCTCCTCCGGGACATACAGCAGGAGACCCAGTACTTC.

This clonotype was found a few times. The chain recombines TRBV3-1 with TRBJ1-5; possibly TRBD1 for D (5 bases). With 1 base removed from V and 1 base from J, the gap between germline ends came to 20 bases. CDR1 and CDR2 (germline): LGHDT, YNNKEL (reference sequence). The CDR3 runs to 19 residues. In DNA, the CDR3 is TGTGCCAGCAGCCAAGGTATTTATCAGGGTGCGGCGAGCAATCAGCCCCAGCATTTT. Translation gives CASSQGIYQGAASNQPQHF.

The chain joins TRBV28 to TRBJ1-1; perhaps TRBD1 as D (5 bases). CDR3 size: 14 residues. The ends were cut back, 0 bases at V and 1 base at J, with 6 bases in the middle. Per germline, CDR1 MDHEN and CDR2 SYDVKM. The CDR3 bases are TGTGCCAGCAGTTTATGGACAGCGAACACTGAAGCTTTCTTT. Translated: CASSLWTANTEAFF.

This clonotype has only a few counts. This chain links TRBV10-2 with TRBJ2-3; TRBD2 aligns across 7 bases. V gave up 8 bases and J gave up 1 base; unmatched junction bases: 3. CDR1 is WSHSY and CDR2 is SAAADI in the germline V gene. The CDR3 is 13 amino acids. The CDR3 coding sequence is TGCGCCAGCGGACTAGGTGGCACAGATACGCAGTATTTT. Amino acids: CASGLGGTDTQYF.

The genes are TRBV7-2 and TRBJ2-1, with 9 bases matching TRBD2. After removal of 5 bases from V and 5 bases from J, the junction contained 10 bases not matched to a gene. CDR3 length equals 16 residues. Looked up from germline, CDR1 is SGHTA and CDR2 is FQGNSA. This CDR3 reads CASSPPGLAENNEQFF. The CDR3, as DNA: TGTGCCAGCAGCCCCCCGGGACTAGCAGAGAACAATGAGCAGTTCTTC.

For the CDR3, the DNA is TGTGCCAGCAGTTGGGACGTCGAGCAGTTCTTC. This sequence encodes CASSWDVEQFF. The chain recombines TRBV12-3 or TRBV12-4 with TRBJ2-1; the D call may be TRBD1 or TRBD2 (5 bases each). This CDR3 region has 11 residues. Trimming stripped 4 bases from V and 10 bases from J, with 8 bases between.

The V gene is TRBV10-3, the J gene TRBJ2-7; D is possibly TRBD1 (6 bases). Trimming removed 3 bases at V and 4 bases at J, with 13 bases between. Germline CDR1 ENHRY, CDR2 SYGVKD. The CDR3 contains 14 residues. Written as DNA, the CDR3 is TGTGCCATCAGTGACCCGGGACACCTATACGAGCAGTACTTC. As protein: CAISDPGHLYEQYF.

The chain joins TRBV11-1 to TRBJ2-3; 12 bases match TRBD2. CDR1 and CDR2 from the germline V gene are SGHAT and FQDESV (reference sequence). The CDR3 consists of 20 residues. Unmatched junction bases numbered 14, after V lost 4 bases and J lost 0 bases. CDR3 bases: TGTGCCAGCAGCTCCAAACTACTAGCGGGGGGCGTCTACAGCACAGATACGCAGTATTTT. This translates into CASSSKLLAGGVYSTDTQYF.

The V call is TRBV4-2, the J call TRBJ2-1; D is uncertain. The CDR3 contains 13 residues. Germline CDR1 LGHNA, CDR2 YNFKEQ. Trimming cost V 6 bases and J 1 base, with 7 bases left between them. In DNA, the CDR3 is TGTGCCAGCAGGGCGGATTCCTACAATGAGCAGTTCTTC. It codes for CASRADSYNEQFF.

The chain is built from TRBV7-9 and TRBJ2-2, with TRBD2 matching 8 bases. CDR3 length: 16 amino acids. Germline CDR1 is SEHNR and CDR2 is FQNEAQ (reference sequence). The V and J ends lost 2 bases and 4 bases, in that order; junction bases with no gene match: 6. As DNA, the CDR3 is TGTGCCAGCAGCTTAAGAGCGGGGGACCTCACCGGGGAGCTGTTTTTT. It translates to CASSLRAGDLTGELFF. The whole variable domain, remainder taken from reference TRBV7-9 and TRBJ2-2, is DTGVSQNPRHKITKRGQNVTFRCDPISEHNRLYWYRQTLGQGPEFLTYFQNEAQLEKSRLLSDRFSAERPKGSFSTLEIQRTEQGDSAMYLCASSLRAGDLTGELFFGEGSRLTVL.

This chain uses TRBV20-1 with TRBJ2-7; 7 bases map to TRBD1. CDR1 is DFQATT and CDR2 is SNEGSKA in the germline V gene (reference sequence). The CDR3 contains 13 residues. V was clipped by 5 bases and J by 3 bases; unmatched bases: 7. The CDR3 spells CSALDRALYEQYF. CDR3 nucleotides: TGCAGTGCTCTTGACAGGGCACTCTACGAGCAGTACTTC.

This clonotype was detected only a few times. The gene calls are TRBV12-3 or TRBV12-4 and TRBJ1-1; 8 bases agree with TRBD1. V lost 5 bases to trimming and J lost 7 bases; unmatched junction nucleotides: 9. The CDR3 sequence is 14 residues long. CDR3 protein: CASSAGGWFVEAFF. As DNA, the CDR3 is TGTGCCAGCAGTGCAGGGGGCTGGTTTGTTGAAGCTTTCTTT.

The chain has TRBV14 and TRBJ2-5, with TRBD2 identical over 8 bases. Germline-derived CDR1 and CDR2 are SGHDN and FVKESK. The CDR3 is 16 residues long. V lost 4 bases to trimming and J lost 2 bases; unmatched junction nucleotides: 9. CDR3 region: CASSPRGGGQQETQYF. Here the CDR3 DNA reads TGTGCCAGCAGCCCCCGGGGGGGAGGCCAACAAGAGACCCAGTACTTC.

The rearrangement uses TRBV19 and TRBJ2-7; the D gene is possibly TRBD2 (5 bases). CDR1 and CDR2 from the germline V gene are LNHDA and SQIVND (reference sequence). The CDR3 is made up of 11 amino acids. The V gene lost 7 bases and the J gene lost 6 bases, with 10 bases spanning the gap. CDR3 nucleotides: TGTGCCAGTACCCAGGCGGGCGAGCAGTACTTC. This codes for CASTQAGEQYF. Filled out from reference TRBV19 and TRBJ2-7, the complete variable domain reads DGGITQSPKYLFRKEGQNVTLSCEQNLNHDAMYWYRQDPGQGLRLIYYSQIVNDFQKGDIAEGYSVSREKKESFPLTVTSAQKNPTAFYLCASTQAGEQYFGPGTRLTVT.

The chain joins TRBV10-3 to TRBJ2-1; D may be TRBD2 (7 bases). Deletions cut 11 bases from V and 0 bases from J, with 14 bases between. This CDR3 contains 14 residues. Germline V gene sequence: CDR1 ENHRY, CDR2 SYGVKD. The chain's CDR3 is CAAGAVVSYNEQFF. The CDR3 DNA reads as TGTGCCGCGGGGGCAGTTGTCTCCTACAATGAGCAGTTCTTC.

This chain links TRBV6-5 with TRBJ2-2, with 8 bases that match TRBD1. The CDR3 runs to 15 residues. Trimming took 4 bases from V and 7 from J; bases not matched to a gene: 8. The germline V gene encodes CDR1 MNHEY and CDR2 SVGAGI. CDR3 sequence: CASSWTGTVVGELFF. CDR3 DNA sequence: TGTGCCAGCAGTTGGACAGGGACGGTGGTCGGGGAGCTGTTTTTT.

This clonotype was observed a handful of times. The rearrangement joins TRBV4-3 to TRBJ2-3; no firm D call. This CDR3 has 16 residues. Germline CDR1 and CDR2: LGHNA and YSLEER. V was pared by 2 bases and J by 1 base, with 13 bases between. Here the CDR3 reads CASSQRWAPGTDTQYF. The DNA of the CDR3 is TGCGCCAGCAGCCAAAGGTGGGCCCCGGGCACAGATACGCAGTATTTT.